The next 29 T cell receptor beta chains were all read from a single sample in a study of identical twins. TCRdb used MiXCR to reprocess the 5' RACE reads, holding one entry per CDR3 protein. The sample shows 230,000 or so distinct CDR3 sequences, about 8.3% of them seen only once. The data also belong to a second study, concerning yellow fever vaccine responses in identical twins.

What was sequenced was CD8+ T cells sorted from blood. All receptors derive from a woman younger than 30 in good health.

This clonotype was observed a handful of times. The V and J genes are TRBV6-9 and TRBJ2-6, with a tentative D call TRBD1 (6 bases). The CDR3 has 23 residues. V lost 4 bases and J 0 bases, leaving 31 bases between the germline ends. Germline V gene lookup returns CDR1 MNHGY and CDR2 SVAAGI. The CDR3 region has the DNA TGTGCCAGCAGTTCTTCCTCGGAGACAGGAACCTTCCTTTCCCGCTCTGGGGCCAACGTCCTGACTTTC. This codes for CASSSSSETGTFLSRSGANVLTF.

This clonotype has ten or more counts. The chain combines TRBV5-1 with TRBJ2-7, with no clear D. Germline lookup yields CDR1 SGHRS and CDR2 YFSETQ. V dropped 1 base and J dropped 0 bases, with 5 bases sitting between them. The CDR3 is 13 residues long. The CDR3 spells CASSLTISYEQYF. In DNA, the CDR3 is TGCGCCAGCAGCTTGACCATCTCCTACGAGCAGTACTTC.

V gene TRBV27 combines with J gene TRBJ2-2, with no clear D. Germline V gene sequence: CDR1 MNHEY, CDR2 SMNVEV (reference sequence). Trimming took 4 bases from V and 6 from J, leaving 12 bases between them. The CDR3 consists of 14 residues. The chain's CDR3 is CASSSHPGPGELFF. The CDR3 DNA sequence: TGTGCCAGCAGTTCTCATCCCGGGCCCGGGGAGCTGTTTTTT.

The CDR3 DNA is TGTGCCGGAAGACTAGCGGGGGGACCGTACCAAGAGACCCAGTACTTC. Protein sequence: CAGRLAGGPYQETQYF. The rearrangement joins TRBV7-9 to TRBJ2-5, with TRBD2 matching over 13 bases. V trimming: 11 bases; J trimming: 0 bases; junction bases outside the gene matches: 9. Germline assignment: CDR1 SEHNR and CDR2 FQNEAQ (reference sequence). The CDR3 has 16 residues.

The gene calls are TRBV7-8 and TRBJ2-1; 7 bases match TRBD1. CDR3 length: 16 amino acids. The germline CDR1 and CDR2 sequences are SGHVS and FQNEAQ. Trimming at V came to 1 base and at J to 0 bases, leaving 3 bases not matched to a gene. The CDR3 here is CASSLEDRISYNEQFF. Here the CDR3 DNA reads TGTGCCAGCAGCTTAGAGGACAGGATCTCCTACAATGAGCAGTTCTTC.

This chain links TRBV7-6 with TRBJ2-7, with D tentatively TRBD2 (5 bases). This CDR3 is built from 15 residues. Germline V gene lookup returns CDR1 SGHVS and CDR2 FNYEAQ. Trimming took off 1 base at V and 0 bases at J, with 10 bases between the two ends. The CDR3 bases are TGTGCCAGCAGCTTAGAGTCGGGAACCTCCTACGAGCAGTACTTC. The encoded protein is CASSLESGTSYEQYF.

The gene calls are TRBV5-5 and TRBJ1-2; 8 nucleotides agree with TRBD1. The CDR3 is 13 amino acids. Germline assignment: CDR1 SGHKS and CDR2 YYEKEE (reference sequence). J lost 3 bases, V lost 6 bases, and 4 bases had no gene match. CDR3 bases: TGTGCCAGCAAGACAGGGGAGGACTATGGCTACACCTTC. Amino acids: CASKTGEDYGYTF.

The rearrangement uses TRBV9 and TRBJ2-3; unclear D gene. The CDR3 has 13 amino acids. CDR1 and CDR2 (germline): SGDLS, YYNGEE. Trimming removed 6 bases from V and 4 bases from J, with 12 bases in between. CDR3 DNA sequence: TGTGCCAGCAAGGCCGCGCCCTCAGATACGCAGTATTTT. This encodes CASKAAPSDTQYF.

This clonotype was detected only a few times. The chain couples TRBV6-5 to TRBJ2-1, with 8 positions matching TRBD2. CDR3 length: 16 amino acids. The V segment lost 3 bases and the J segment 9 bases; nucleotides outside the gene matches: 13. Germline V gene sequence: CDR1 MNHEY, CDR2 SVGAGI. The CDR3 bases are TGTGCCAGCAGTTATGGTCTTTCGGGGGGGGGGGCTGAGCAGTTCTTC. The encoded protein is CASSYGLSGGGAEQFF.

This clonotype was counted many times. The rearrangement links TRBV27 to TRBJ2-1, with TRBD2 matching 11 bases. Germline loops: CDR1 MNHEY, CDR2 SMNVEV (reference sequence). The J segment lost 2 bases and the V segment lost 1 base, leaving 10 bases of the junction unmatched. The CDR3 totals 19 residues. CDR3 in amino acids: CASSLFRAGTSGTYNEQFF. CDR3 coding DNA: TGTGCCAGCAGTTTATTCAGGGCGGGGACTAGCGGAACCTACAATGAGCAGTTCTTC.

J is TRBJ2-1 and V is TRBV6-2 or TRBV6-3; D call uncertain. Trimming shortened V by 10 bases and J by 0 bases, and 13 bases separated the two germline ends. CDR1 is MNHEY, CDR2 SVGEGT, per germline. The CDR3 consists of 14 residues. The CDR3 protein is CATLKPLSYNEQFF. DNA of the CDR3: TGTGCCACCTTAAAACCCCTCTCCTACAATGAGCAGTTCTTC.

This clonotype was seen many times. The chain has TRBV10-3 and TRBJ2-1; a possible D gene is TRBD1 (6 bases). The CDR3 runs 14 residues. CDR1 ENHRY and CDR2 SYGVKD come from the germline V gene. With 11 bases removed from V and 0 bases from J, the gap between germline ends came to 14 bases. The CDR3 nucleotides read TGTGCCGCCCGACAGGACGACTCCTACAATGAGCAGTTCTTC. This codes for CAARQDDSYNEQFF.

In this sample, this clonotype turned up a few times. The chain couples TRBV11-2 to TRBJ2-1; 13 nucleotides line up with TRBD2. CDR1 and CDR2 from the germline V gene are SGHAT and FQNNGV. J was trimmed by 7 bases and V by 3 bases; bases with no gene match: 12. This CDR3 contains 18 residues. CDR3 coding DNA: TGTGCCAGCAGCTTCGGACTAGCGGGAGTAGGAGAAATGAATGAGCAGTTCTTC. This translates into CASSFGLAGVGEMNEQFF.

This clonotype was found many times. The V and J genes are TRBV20-1 and TRBJ2-5, with D possibly being TRBD2 (6 bases). This CDR3 comprises 15 residues. V was cut by 0 bases and J by 2 bases, with 13 bases left in between. CDR1 is DFQATT and CDR2 is SNEGSKA in the germline V gene (reference sequence). CDR3 DNA sequence: TGCAGTGCTAGAGAGGCGGCTGCGGGGCAAGAGACCCAGTACTTC. This translates into CSAREAAAGQETQYF.

This clonotype was detected many times. V gene TRBV10-3 combines with J gene TRBJ1-1, with D maybe TRBD1 (6 bases). The CDR3 has 14 residues. V was trimmed by 6 bases and J by 2 bases, leaving 13 bases between them. Germline V gene sequence: CDR1 ENHRY, CDR2 SYGVKD. CDR3 nucleotide sequence: TGTGCCATCAGGAATTTACAGGGAAACACTGAAGCTTTCTTT. Amino acid sequence: CAIRNLQGNTEAFF.

This clonotype has ten or more counts. The CDR3 reads CASSLHLAGAYEQYF. CDR3 nucleotide sequence: TGTGCCAGCAGCTTGCACCTAGCGGGGGCGTACGAGCAGTACTTC. The rearrangement links TRBV7-2 to TRBJ2-7; the match to TRBD2 covers 10 bases. With V trimmed by 3 bases and J by 4 bases, 6 bases remained unmatched. The CDR3 is made up of 15 amino acids. Germline V gives CDR1 SGHTA, CDR2 FQGNSA.

In its sample, this clonotype was seen a few times. This chain joins TRBV6-1 and TRBJ2-7, with D perhaps given as TRBD1 or TRBD2 (5 bases each). The CDR3 is made up of 15 amino acids. V shed 6 bases and J shed 1 base, with 16 bases lying between them. Looked up from germline, CDR1 is MNHNS and CDR2 is SASEGT. This chain's CDR3 is CASRGDPWGSYEQYF. In DNA form, the CDR3 reads TGTGCCAGCAGGGGGGACCCTTGGGGGTCCTACGAGCAGTACTTC.

The genes are TRBV9 and TRBJ2-7, with 8 positions matching TRBD1. The CDR3 spans 13 residues. The J segment lost 7 bases and the V segment lost 0 bases, leaving 3 bases of the junction unmatched. From germline, CDR1 is SGDLS and CDR2 YYNGEE. DNA of the CDR3: TGTGCCAGCAGCGTAGAGGACAGGGATGAGCAGTACTTC. Its translation is CASSVEDRDEQYF. Variable domain in full (rest from reference TRBV9 and TRBJ2-7): DSGVTQTPKHLITATGQRVTLRCSPRSGDLSVYWYQQSLDQGLQFLIQYYNGEERAKGNILERFSAQQFPDLHSELNLSSLELGDSALYFCASSVEDRDEQYFGPGTRLTVT.

The rearrangement uses TRBV5-1 and TRBJ2-7; D ambiguous. The germline V gene encodes CDR1 SGHRS and CDR2 YFSETQ. CDR3 size: 14 residues. V was pared by 1 base and J by 1 base, with 9 bases between. The CDR3 spells CASSLWELSYEQYF. In DNA form, the CDR3 reads TGCGCCAGCAGCTTGTGGGAACTTTCCTACGAGCAGTACTTC.

This clonotype was seen more than once but under ten times. The V call is TRBV7-9, the J call TRBJ1-1, with a weak D call TRBD1 (5 bases). In germline, CDR1 is SEHNR, CDR2 FQNEAQ (reference sequence). Trimming shortened V by 5 bases and J by 6 bases, and 19 bases separated the two germline ends. This CDR3 has 15 residues. DNA for the CDR3: TGTGCCAGCAGCCAACCGGGCCTACCGGGACCTGAAGCTTTCTTT. Translating gives CASSQPGLPGPEAFF.

At least ten counts were recorded for this clonotype. V gene TRBV7-2 combines with J gene TRBJ2-7; 9 bases agree with TRBD2. With V trimmed by 2 bases and J by 1 base, 9 bases remained unmatched. Germline V gene sequence: CDR1 SGHTA, CDR2 FQGNSA. CDR3 length: 17 amino acids. Here the CDR3 reads CASSLTLAGKCSYEQYF. The CDR3 DNA reads TGTGCCAGCAGCTTAACCCTAGCGGGGAAGTGTTCCTACGAGCAGTACTTC.

This clonotype was counted many times. The V gene is TRBV2, the J gene TRBJ2-2; no clear D gene. Trimming shortened V by 2 bases and J by 4 bases, and 11 bases separated the two germline ends. This CDR3 spans 15 amino acids. The germline V gene has CDR1 SNHLY and CDR2 FYNNEI. The CDR3 nucleotides read TGTGCCAGCAGTGAATCCGAACCTCCCACCGGGGAGCTGTTTTTT. It is translated as CASSESEPPTGELFF.

This clonotype came up a few times. The chain uses TRBV14 and TRBJ2-1; tentative D call: TRBD2 (5 bases). The CDR3 runs 15 residues. Germline values: CDR1 SGHDN, CDR2 FVKESK. The V and J ends lost 2 bases and 4 bases respectively, with 12 bases between them. The CDR3 DNA is TGTGCCAGCAGCCAAATCCGGGGTGCTTACAATGAGCAGTTCTTC. It translates to CASSQIRGAYNEQFF.

This clonotype came up a few times. The chain couples TRBV20-1 to TRBJ2-5; 7 nucleotides line up with TRBD2. V shed 0 bases and J 10 bases; nucleotides not matched to a gene: 17. The V gene's germline CDR1 is DFQATT and CDR2 SNEGSKA (reference sequence). The CDR3 contains 16 residues. Here the CDR3 DNA reads TGCAGTGCTAGAGATACCGGGACTAAGGCAATTGGAATCCAGTACTTC. Translating gives CSARDTGTKAIGIQYF.

The rearrangement links TRBV3-1 to TRBJ2-7; D is undetermined. The CDR3 runs to 12 residues. Deletions cut 8 bases from V and 1 base from J, with 9 bases between. CDR1 is LGHDT and CDR2 is YNNKEL in the germline V gene (reference sequence). DNA for the CDR3: TGTGCCAGCCGGGCCTCATCCTACGAGCAGTACTTC. Protein product: CASRASSYEQYF.

This clonotype was detected ten times or more. The chain is built from TRBV11-2 and TRBJ2-3; 12 positions agree with TRBD1. The CDR3 loop spans 19 amino acids. After removal of 2 bases from V and 1 base from J, the junction contained 10 bases not matched to a gene. Germline loops: CDR1 SGHAT, CDR2 FQNNGV. The CDR3 spells CASSLPSGTGGAGTDTQYF. CDR3 DNA: TGTGCCAGCAGCTTACCTTCAGGGACAGGGGGCGCCGGCACAGATACGCAGTATTTT.

In its sample, this clonotype was seen a few times. V is TRBV4-2 and J is TRBJ2-2; TRBD1 matches at 9 bases. The CDR3 has 16 residues. V trimming: 6 bases; J trimming: 6 bases; junction bases outside the gene matches: 11. Germline loops: CDR1 LGHNA, CDR2 YNFKEQ. The chain's CDR3 is CASRPGTGFDAGELFF. CDR3 coding DNA: TGTGCCAGCAGACCCGGGACAGGGTTCGATGCCGGGGAGCTGTTTTTT.

In its sample, this clonotype was seen many times. The chain combines TRBV5-1 with TRBJ1-1; D uncertain. Per germline, CDR1 SGHRS and CDR2 YFSETQ. Trimming left V 0 bases short and J 1 base short, with 7 bases between. This CDR3 contains 14 residues. The DNA of the CDR3 is TGCGCCAGCAGCTTGGCCGCCGGGAACACTGAAGCTTTCTTT. Translation: CASSLAAGNTEAFF.

At least ten counts were recorded for this clonotype. This chain links TRBV10-3 with TRBJ2-3; 7 nucleotides line up with TRBD2. Per the germline V gene, CDR1 is ENHRY and CDR2 is SYGVKD. V gave up 7 bases and J gave up 5 bases; unmatched junction bases: 6. The CDR3 sequence is 13 residues long. The CDR3 region has the DNA TGTGCCATCACCTCCGCGGGGGAAGATACGCAGTATTTT. This translates into CAITSAGEDTQYF.